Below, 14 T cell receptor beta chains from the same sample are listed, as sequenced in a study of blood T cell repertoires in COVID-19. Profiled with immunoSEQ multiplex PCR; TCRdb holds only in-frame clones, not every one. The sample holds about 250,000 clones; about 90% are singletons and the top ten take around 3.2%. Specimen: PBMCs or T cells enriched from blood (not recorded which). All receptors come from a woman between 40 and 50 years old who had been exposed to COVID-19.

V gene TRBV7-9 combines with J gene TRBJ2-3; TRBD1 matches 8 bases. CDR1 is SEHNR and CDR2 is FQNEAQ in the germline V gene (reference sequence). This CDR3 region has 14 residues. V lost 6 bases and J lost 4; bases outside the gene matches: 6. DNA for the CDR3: TGTGCCAGCAGGCAACAGGGGGTCTCAGATACGCAGTATTTT. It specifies CASRQQGVSDTQYF. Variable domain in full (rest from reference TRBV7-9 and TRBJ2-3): DTGVSQNPRHKITKRGQNVTFRCDPISEHNRLYWYRQTLGQGPEFLTYFQNEAQLEKSRLLSDRFSAERPKGSFSTLEIQRTEQGDSAMYLCASRQQGVSDTQYFGPGTRLTVL.

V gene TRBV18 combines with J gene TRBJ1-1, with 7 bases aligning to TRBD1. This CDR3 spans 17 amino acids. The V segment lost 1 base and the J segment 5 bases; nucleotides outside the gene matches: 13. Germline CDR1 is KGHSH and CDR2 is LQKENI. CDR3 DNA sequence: TGTGCCAGCTCACCACAGGTTACGAGGGGGCAGTGGACTGAAGCTTTCTTT. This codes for CASSPQVTRGQWTEAFF.

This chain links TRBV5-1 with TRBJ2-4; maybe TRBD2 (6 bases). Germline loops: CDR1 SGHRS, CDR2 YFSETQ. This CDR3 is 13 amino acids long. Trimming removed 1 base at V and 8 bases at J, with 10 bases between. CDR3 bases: TGCGCCAGCAGCTTGAGGACTATTGACATTCAGTACTTC. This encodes CASSLRTIDIQYF.

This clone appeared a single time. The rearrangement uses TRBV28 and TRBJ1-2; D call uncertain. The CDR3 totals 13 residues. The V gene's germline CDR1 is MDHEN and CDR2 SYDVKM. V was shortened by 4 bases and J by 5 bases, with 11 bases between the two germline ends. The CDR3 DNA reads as TGTGCCAGCAGTTCCCTAGGATCGTATGGCTACACCTTC. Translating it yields CASSSLGSYGYTF.

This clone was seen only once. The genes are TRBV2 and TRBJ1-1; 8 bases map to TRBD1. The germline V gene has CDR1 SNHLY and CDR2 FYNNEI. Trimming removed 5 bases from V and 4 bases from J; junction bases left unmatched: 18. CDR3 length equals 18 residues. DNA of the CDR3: TGTGCCAGCAGTCAAACCTGGACAGGGATAGGTGTGAGCACTGAAGCTTTCTTT. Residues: CASSQTWTGIGVSTEAFF. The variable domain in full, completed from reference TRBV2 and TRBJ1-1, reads EPEVTQTPSHQVTQMGQEVILRCVPISNHLYFYWYRQILGQKVEFLVSFYNNEISEKSEIFDDQFSVERPDGSNFTLKIRSTKLEDSAMYFCASSQTWTGIGVSTEAFFGQGTRLTVV.

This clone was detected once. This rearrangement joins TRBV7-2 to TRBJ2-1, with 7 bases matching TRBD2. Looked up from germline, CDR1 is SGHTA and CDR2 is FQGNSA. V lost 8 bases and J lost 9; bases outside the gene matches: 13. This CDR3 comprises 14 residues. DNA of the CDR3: TGTGCCAGCCATAAGACCCTGGCGGGAGCTGAGCAGTTCTTC. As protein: CASHKTLAGAEQFF.

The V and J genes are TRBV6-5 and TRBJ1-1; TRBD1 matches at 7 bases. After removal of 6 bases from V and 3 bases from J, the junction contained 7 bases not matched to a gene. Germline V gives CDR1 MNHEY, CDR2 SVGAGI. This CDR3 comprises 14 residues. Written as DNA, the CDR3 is TGTGCCAGCAGGACGGGACAGACCCACACTGAAGCTTTCTTT. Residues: CASRTGQTHTEAFF.

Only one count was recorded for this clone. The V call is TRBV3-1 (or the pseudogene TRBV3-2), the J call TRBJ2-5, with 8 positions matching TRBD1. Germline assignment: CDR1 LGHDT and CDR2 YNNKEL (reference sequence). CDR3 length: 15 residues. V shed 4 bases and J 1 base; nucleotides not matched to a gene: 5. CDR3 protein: CASSRHTGGQETQYF. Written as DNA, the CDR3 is TGTGCCAGCAGCCGACATACAGGGGGCCAAGAGACCCAGTACTTC.

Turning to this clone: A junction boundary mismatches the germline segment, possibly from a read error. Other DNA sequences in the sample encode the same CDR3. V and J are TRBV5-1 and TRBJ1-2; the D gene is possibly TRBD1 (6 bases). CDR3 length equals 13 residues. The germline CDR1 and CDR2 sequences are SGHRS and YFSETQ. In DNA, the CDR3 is TGTGCCAGCAGCTTTGGACAGAACTATGGCTACACCTTC. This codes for CASSFGQNYGYTF. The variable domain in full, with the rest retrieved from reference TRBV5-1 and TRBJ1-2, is KAGVTQTPRYLIKTRGQQVTLSCSPISGHRSVSWYQQTPGQGLQFLFEYFSETQRNKGNFPGRFSGRQFSNSRSEMNVSTLELGDSALYLCASSFGQNYGYTFGSGTRLTVV.

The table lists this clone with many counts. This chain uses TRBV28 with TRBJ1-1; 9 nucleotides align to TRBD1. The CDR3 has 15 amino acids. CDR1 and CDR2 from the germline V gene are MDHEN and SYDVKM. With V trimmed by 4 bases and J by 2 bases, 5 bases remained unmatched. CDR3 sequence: CASSYRGLGNTEAFF. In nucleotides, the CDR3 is TGTGCCAGCAGTTACAGGGGGCTGGGTAACACTGAAGCTTTCTTT.

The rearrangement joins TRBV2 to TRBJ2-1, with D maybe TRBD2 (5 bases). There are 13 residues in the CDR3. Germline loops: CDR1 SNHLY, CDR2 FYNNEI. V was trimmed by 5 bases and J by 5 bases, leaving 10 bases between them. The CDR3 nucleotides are TGTGCCAGCAGTTTTCTAGCCCACAATGAGCAGTTCTTC. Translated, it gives CASSFLAHNEQFF.

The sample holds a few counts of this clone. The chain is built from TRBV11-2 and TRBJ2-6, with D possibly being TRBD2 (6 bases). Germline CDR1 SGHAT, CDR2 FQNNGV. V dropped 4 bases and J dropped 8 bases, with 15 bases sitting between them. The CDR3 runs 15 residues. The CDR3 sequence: CASSSGEGGTNVLTF. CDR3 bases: TGTGCCAGCAGCTCCGGAGAGGGAGGTACCAACGTCCTGACTTTC. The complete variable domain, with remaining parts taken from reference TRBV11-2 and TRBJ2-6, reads EAGVAQSPRYKIIEKRQSVAFWCNPISGHATLYWYQQILGQGPKLLIQFQNNGVVDDSQLPKDRFSAERLKGVDSTLKIQPAKLEDSAVYLCASSSGEGGTNVLTFGAGSRLTVL.

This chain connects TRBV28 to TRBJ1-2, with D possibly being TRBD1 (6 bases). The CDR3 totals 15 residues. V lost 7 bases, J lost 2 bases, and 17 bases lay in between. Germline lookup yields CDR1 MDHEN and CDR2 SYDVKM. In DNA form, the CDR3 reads TGTGCCAGCACCCCGCCTACGCAGGGGAACTATGGCTACACCTTC. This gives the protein CASTPPTQGNYGYTF.

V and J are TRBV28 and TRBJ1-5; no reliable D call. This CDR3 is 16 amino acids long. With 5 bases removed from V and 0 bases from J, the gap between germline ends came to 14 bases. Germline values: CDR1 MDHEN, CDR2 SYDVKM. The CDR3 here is CASSDRETYSNQPQHF. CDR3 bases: TGTGCCAGCAGTGACCGGGAGACCTATAGCAATCAGCCCCAGCATTTT.